This T cell receptor beta chain was identified in a study of blood T cell repertoires in COVID-19. About the research overall: Sources were T cells, B-cell-depleted T cells, or PBMCs; the material itself was cDNA or gDNA.

Assay used: immunoSEQ multiplex PCR; TCRdb lists only in-frame clones, some missing. Of roughly 200,000 clones in the sample, 81% were seen once. Unmatched junction bases numbered 2, after V lost 3 bases and J lost 1 base. Germline CDR1 SGHTA, CDR2 FQGNSA. This CDR3 spans 14 amino acids. About this clone: Other DNA sequences within the sample encode an identical CDR3.

The genes are TRBV7-2 and TRBJ2-5, with 7 bases aligning to TRBD2. The clonotype was recovered from an elderly woman with acute or convalescent COVID-19. The specimen was peripheral blood. CDR3: CASSFSGGQETQYF. The CDR3 DNA is TGTGCCAGCAGCTTTTCGGGGGGCCAAGAGACCCAGTACTTC.